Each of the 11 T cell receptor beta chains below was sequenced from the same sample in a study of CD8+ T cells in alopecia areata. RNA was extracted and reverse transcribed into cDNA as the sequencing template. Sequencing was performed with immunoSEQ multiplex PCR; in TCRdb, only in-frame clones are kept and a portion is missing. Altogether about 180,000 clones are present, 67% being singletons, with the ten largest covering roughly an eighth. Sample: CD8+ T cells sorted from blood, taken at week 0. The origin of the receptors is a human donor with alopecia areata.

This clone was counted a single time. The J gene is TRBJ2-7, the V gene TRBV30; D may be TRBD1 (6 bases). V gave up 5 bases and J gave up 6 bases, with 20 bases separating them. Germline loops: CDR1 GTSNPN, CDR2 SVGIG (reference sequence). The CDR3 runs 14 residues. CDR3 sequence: CAWGSYRDGGEQYF. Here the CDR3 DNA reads TGTGCCTGGGGCTCTTACAGGGATGGGGGCGAGCAGTACTTC.

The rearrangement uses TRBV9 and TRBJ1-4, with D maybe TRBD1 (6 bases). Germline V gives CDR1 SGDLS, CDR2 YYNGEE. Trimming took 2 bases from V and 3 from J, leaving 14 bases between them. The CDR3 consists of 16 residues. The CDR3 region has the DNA TGTGCCAGCAGCGTGGGCCTTACAGGGTCTAATGAAAAACTGTTTTTT. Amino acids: CASSVGLTGSNEKLFF.

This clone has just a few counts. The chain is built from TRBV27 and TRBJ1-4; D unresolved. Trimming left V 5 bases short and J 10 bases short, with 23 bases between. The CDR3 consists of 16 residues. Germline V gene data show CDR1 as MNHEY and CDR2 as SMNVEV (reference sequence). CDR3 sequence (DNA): TGTGCCAGCAGTCCATTCCGAGACCCCAGGTCAGGAAAACTGTTTTTT. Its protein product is CASSPFRDPRSGKLFF.

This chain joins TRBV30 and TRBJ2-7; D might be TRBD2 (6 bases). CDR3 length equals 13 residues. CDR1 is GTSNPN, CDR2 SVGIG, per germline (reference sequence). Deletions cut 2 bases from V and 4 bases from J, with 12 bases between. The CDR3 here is CAWSSEGRYEQYF. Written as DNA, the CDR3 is TGTGCCTGGAGTTCGGAGGGGCGGTACGAGCAGTACTTC.

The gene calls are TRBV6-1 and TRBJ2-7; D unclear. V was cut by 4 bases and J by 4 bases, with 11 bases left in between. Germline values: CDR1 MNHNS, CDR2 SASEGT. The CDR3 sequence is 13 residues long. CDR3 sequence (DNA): TGTGCCAGCAGTGCGCTAACCCCATACGAGCAGTACTTC. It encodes CASSALTPYEQYF.

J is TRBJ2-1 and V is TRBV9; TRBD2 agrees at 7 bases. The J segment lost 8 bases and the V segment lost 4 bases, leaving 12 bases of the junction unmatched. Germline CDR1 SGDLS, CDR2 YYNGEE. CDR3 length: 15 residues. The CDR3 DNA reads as TGTGCCAGCAGCTCGAGCCGGGTAGGGAGGGATGAGCAGTTCTTC. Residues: CASSSSRVGRDEQFF.

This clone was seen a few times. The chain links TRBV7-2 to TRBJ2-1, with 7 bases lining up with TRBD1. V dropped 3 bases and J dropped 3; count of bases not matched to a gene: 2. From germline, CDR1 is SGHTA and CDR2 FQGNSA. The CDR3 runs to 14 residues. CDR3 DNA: TGTGCCAGCAGCTTTCAGGGGGACTACAATGAGCAGTTCTTC. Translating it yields CASSFQGDYNEQFF.

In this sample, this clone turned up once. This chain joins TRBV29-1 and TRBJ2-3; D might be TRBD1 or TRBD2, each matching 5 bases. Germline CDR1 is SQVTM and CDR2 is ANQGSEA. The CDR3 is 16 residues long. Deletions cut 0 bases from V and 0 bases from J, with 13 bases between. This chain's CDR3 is CSVEDIEGSSTDTQYF. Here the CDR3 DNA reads TGCAGCGTTGAAGATATTGAGGGGTCTAGCACAGATACGCAGTATTTT.

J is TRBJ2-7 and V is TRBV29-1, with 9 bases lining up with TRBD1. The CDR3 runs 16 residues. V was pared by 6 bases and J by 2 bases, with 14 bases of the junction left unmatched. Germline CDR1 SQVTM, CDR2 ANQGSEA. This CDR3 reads CSVETTGGVGPYEQYF. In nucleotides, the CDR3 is TGCAGCGTCGAAACCACAGGGGGCGTGGGCCCCTACGAGCAGTACTTC.

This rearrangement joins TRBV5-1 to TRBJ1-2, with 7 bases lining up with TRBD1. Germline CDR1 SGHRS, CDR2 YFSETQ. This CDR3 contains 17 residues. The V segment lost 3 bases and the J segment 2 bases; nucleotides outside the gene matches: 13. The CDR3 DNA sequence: TGCGCCAGCAGCTCCTCCAATGGGACAGCCAGCAACTATGGCTACACCTTC. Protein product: CASSSSNGTASNYGYTF.

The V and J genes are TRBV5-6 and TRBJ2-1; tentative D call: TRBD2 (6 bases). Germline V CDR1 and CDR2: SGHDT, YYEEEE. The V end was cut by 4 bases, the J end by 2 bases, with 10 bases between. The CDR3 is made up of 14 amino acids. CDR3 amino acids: CASSAGTPYNEQFF. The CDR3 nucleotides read TGTGCCAGCAGCGCCGGGACTCCCTACAATGAGCAGTTCTTC. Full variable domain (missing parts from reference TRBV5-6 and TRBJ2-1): DAGVTQSPTHLIKTRGQQVTLRCSPKSGHDTVSWYQQALGQGPQFIFQYYEEEERQRGNFPDRFSGHQFPNYSSELNVNALLLGDSALYLCASSAGTPYNEQFFGPGTRLTVL.